This TCR beta chain was captured by sequencing in a study of blood T cell repertoires in COVID-19. Looking at the study overall: Among Cohort 3 donors, those recovered had two negative PCRs, clearance, or symptom resolution. COVID-19 samples from acute and convalescent phases originated in the United States, Italy and Spain.

Germline V lookup: CDR1 GTSNPN, CDR2 SVGIG (reference sequence). J lost 2 bases, V lost 2 bases, and 17 bases had no gene match. The CDR3 runs to 18 residues. Measured with immunoSEQ multiplex PCR; TCRdb has only the in-frame clones, and not every one. Among approximately 140,000 clones listed, around 82% were seen once. Sequencing input: PBMCs or T cells enriched from blood (not recorded which). The TCR comes from a man aged 50 or older in a cohort exposed to, infected with or recovered from COVID-19 (not recorded which). The chain is built from TRBV30 and TRBJ2-7; 8 bases are shared with TRBD2. CDR3 bases: TGTGCCTGGAGTCGAGCGAGGGGGAGCGGGAGTATGGCCTACGAGCAGTACTTC. Translating it yields CAWSRARGSGSMAYEQYF.